This T cell receptor beta chain comes out of a study of B cell selection in AIRE deficiency. Deletions cut 3 bases from V and 3 bases from J, with 5 bases between. Germline-derived CDR1 and CDR2 are SEHNR and FQNEAQ (reference sequence). The CDR3 has 12 amino acids. The study's findings and limits: Shared Treg sequences had shorter CDR3s, biased toward rearrangements with few non-templated insertions. Of some 3,300 shared Treg TCRbeta sequences, about 30% were healthy-only, just under 9.5% patient-only.

On this clone itself: The target antigen is unknown.

Assay used: immunoSEQ multiplex PCR; TCRdb lists only in-frame clones, some missing. Of about 22,000 clones in the sample, approximately 96% were seen once. The sorted conventional CD4 T cells were gated as CD4+CD127+. Control samples were from healthy, unrelated donors. The sample was CD4+CD127+ conventional T cells sorted from PBMCs. The chain has TRBV7-9 and TRBJ1-2; D is unresolved. This TCR came from a human donor in good health. The CDR3 region is CASSFADYGYTF. In nucleotides, the CDR3 is TGTGCCAGCAGCTTTGCGGACTATGGCTACACCTTC. Looking up the rest from reference TRBV7-9 and TRBJ1-2 gives the full variable domain: DTGVSQNPRHKITKRGQNVTFRCDPISEHNRLYWYRQTLGQGPEFLTYFQNEAQLEKSRLLSDRFSAERPKGSFSTLEIQRTEQGDSAMYLCASSFADYGYTFGSGTRLTVV.